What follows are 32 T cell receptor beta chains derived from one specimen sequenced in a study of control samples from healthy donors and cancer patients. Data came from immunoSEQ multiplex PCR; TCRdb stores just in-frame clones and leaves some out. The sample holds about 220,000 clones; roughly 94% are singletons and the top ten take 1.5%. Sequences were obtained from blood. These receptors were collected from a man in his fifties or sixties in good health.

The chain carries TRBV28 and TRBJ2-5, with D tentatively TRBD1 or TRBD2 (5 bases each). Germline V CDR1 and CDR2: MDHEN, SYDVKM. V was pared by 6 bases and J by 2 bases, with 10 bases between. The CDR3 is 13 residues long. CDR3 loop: CASSGAVQETQYF. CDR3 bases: TGTGCCAGCAGCGGGGCGGTACAAGAGACCCAGTACTTC.

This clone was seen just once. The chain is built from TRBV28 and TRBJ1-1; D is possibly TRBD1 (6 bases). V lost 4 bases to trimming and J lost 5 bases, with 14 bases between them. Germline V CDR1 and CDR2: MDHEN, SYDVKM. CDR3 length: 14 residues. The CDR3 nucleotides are TGTGCCAGCAGTTGGGACACGACGAGTACTGAAGCTTTCTTT. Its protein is CASSWDTTSTEAFF.

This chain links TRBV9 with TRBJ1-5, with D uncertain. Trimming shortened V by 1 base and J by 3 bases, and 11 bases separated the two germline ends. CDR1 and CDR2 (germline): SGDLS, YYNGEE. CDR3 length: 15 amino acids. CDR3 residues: CASSVSPGTNQPQHF. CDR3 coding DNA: TGTGCCAGCAGCGTATCCCCGGGAACCAATCAGCCCCAGCATTTT.

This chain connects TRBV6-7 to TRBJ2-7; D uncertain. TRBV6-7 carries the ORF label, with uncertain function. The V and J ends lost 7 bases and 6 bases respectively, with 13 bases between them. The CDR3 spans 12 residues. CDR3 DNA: TGTGCCAGCATCTTAAGAGTAGCCGAGCAGTACGTC. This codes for CASILRVAEQYV.

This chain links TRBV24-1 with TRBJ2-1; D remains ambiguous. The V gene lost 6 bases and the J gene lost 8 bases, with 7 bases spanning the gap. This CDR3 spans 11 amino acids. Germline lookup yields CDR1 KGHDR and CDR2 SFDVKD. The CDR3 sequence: CATSLEHEQFF. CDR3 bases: TGTGCCACCAGTTTGGAACATGAGCAGTTCTTC.

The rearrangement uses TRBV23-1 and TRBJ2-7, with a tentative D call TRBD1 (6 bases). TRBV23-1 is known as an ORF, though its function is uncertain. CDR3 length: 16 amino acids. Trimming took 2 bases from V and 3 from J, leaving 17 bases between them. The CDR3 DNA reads TGCGCCAGCAGTCAAACCGCGTTAGGCAGGGGCTACGAGCAGTACGTC. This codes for CASSQTALGRGYEQYV.

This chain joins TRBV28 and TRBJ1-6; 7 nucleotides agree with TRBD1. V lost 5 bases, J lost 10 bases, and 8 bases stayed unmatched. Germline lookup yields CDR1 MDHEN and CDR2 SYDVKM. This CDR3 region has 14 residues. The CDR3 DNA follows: TGTGCCAGCAGTCTCGTTCAGGGGGGATCACCCCTCCACTTT. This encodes CASSLVQGGSPLHF.

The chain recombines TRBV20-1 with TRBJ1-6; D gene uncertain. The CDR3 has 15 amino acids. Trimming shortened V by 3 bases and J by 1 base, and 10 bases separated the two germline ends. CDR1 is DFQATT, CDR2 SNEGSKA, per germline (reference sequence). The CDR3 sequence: CSASPPESYNSPLHF. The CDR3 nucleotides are TGCAGTGCTAGTCCCCCAGAATCCTATAATTCACCCCTCCACTTT.

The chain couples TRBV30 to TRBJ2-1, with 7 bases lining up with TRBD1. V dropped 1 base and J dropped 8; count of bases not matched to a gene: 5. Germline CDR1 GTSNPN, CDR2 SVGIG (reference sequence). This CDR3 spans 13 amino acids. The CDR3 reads CAWSGVGGDEQFF. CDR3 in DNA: TGTGCCTGGAGTGGTGTAGGGGGCGATGAGCAGTTCTTC.

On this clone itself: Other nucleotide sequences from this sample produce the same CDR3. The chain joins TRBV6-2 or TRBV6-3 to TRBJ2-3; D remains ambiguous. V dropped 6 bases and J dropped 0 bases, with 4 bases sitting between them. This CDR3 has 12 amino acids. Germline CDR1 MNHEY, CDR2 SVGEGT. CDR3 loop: CASSPSTDTQYF. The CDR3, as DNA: TGTGCCAGCAGCCCCAGCACAGATACGCAGTATTTT.

For the CDR3, the DNA is TGTGCCAGCAGTACGCAAGGCACTGGGTACAATGAGCAGTTCTTC. Protein product: CASSTQGTGYNEQFF. The genes are TRBV28 and TRBJ2-1; unclear D gene. Germline assignment: CDR1 MDHEN and CDR2 SYDVKM. The CDR3 has 15 amino acids. Trimming stripped 5 bases from V and 4 bases from J, with 15 bases between. Full variable domain (rest looked up from reference TRBV28 and TRBJ2-1): DVKVTQSSRYLVKRTGEKVFLECVQDMDHENMFWYRQDPGLGLRLIYFSYDVKMKEKGDIPEGYSVSREKKERFSLILESASTNQTSMYLCASSTQGTGYNEQFFGPGTRLTVL.

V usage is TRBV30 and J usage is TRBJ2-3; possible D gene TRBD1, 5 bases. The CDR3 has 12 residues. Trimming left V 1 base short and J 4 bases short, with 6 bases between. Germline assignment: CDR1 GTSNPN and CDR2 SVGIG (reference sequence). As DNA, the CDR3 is TGTGCCTGGAGTGACAGGTCAGATACGCAGTATTTT. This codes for CAWSDRSDTQYF.

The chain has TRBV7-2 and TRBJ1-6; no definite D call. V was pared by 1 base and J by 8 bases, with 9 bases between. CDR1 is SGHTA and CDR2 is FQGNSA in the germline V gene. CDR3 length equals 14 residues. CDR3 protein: CASSLGAVHSPLHF. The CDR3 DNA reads TGTGCCAGCAGCTTAGGCGCAGTTCATTCACCCCTCCACTTT.

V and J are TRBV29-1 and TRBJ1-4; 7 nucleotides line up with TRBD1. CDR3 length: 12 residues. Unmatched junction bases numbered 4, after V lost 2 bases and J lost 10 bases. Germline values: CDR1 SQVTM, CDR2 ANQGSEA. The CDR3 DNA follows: TGCAGCGTTGAATGGGACAGAGGAAAACTGTTTTTT. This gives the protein CSVEWDRGKLFF.

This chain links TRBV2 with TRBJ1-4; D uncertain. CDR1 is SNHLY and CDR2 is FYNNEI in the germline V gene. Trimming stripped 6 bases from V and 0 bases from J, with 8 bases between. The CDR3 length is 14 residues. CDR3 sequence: CASRGRATNEKLFF. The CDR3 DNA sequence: TGTGCCAGCAGAGGGAGAGCAACTAATGAAAAACTGTTTTTT.

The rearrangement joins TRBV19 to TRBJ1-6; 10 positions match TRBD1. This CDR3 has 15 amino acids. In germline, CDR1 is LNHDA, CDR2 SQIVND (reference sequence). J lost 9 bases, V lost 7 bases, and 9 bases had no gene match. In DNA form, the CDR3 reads TGTGCCAGTAACCCGAGGACAGGGGGAAGTTCACCCCTCCACTTT. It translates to CASNPRTGGSSPLHF.

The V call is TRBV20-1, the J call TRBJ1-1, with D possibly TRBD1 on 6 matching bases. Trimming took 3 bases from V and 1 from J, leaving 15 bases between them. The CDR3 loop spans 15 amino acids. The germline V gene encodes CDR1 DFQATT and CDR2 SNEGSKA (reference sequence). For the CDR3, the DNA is TGCAGTGCTAGTTCGGGGGGGCTCAAGAACACTGAAGCTTTCTTT. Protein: CSASSGGLKNTEAFF.

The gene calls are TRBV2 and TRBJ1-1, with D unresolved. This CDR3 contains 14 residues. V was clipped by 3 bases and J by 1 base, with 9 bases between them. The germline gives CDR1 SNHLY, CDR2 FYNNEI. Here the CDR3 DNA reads TGTGCCAGCAGTGAGGTTAGCCCGAACACTGAAGCTTTCTTT. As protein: CASSEVSPNTEAFF.

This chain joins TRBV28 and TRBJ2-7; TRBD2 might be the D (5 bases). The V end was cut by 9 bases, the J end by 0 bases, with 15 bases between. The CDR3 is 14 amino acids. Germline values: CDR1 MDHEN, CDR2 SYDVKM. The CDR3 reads CASTFPGNSYEQYF. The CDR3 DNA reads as TGTGCCAGTACCTTCCCCGGGAACTCCTACGAGCAGTACTTC.

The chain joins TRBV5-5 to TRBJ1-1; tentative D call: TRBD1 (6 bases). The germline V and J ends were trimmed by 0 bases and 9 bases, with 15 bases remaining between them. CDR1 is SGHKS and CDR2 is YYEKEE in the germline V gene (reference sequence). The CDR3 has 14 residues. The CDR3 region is CASSLEHTGSKAFF. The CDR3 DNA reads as TGTGCCAGCAGCTTGGAACATACAGGGTCTAAAGCTTTCTTT.

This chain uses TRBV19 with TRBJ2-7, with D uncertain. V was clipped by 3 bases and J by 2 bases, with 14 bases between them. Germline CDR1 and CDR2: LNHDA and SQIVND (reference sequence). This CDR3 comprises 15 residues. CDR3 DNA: TGTGCCAGTAGTATTCCTGGCGTCATTACCTACGAGCAGTACGTC. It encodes CASSIPGVITYEQYV.

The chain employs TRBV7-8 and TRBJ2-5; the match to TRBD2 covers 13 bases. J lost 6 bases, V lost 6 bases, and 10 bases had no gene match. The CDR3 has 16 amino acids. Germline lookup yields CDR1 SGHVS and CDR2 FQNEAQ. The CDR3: CASSQWTSGGLKTQYF. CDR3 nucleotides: TGTGCCAGCAGTCAATGGACTAGCGGGGGTTTGAAGACCCAGTACTTC.

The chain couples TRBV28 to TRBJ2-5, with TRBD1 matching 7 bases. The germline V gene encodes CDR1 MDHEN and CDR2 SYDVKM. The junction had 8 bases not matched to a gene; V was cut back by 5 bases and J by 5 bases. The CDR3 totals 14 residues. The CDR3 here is CASSPGTAAETQYF. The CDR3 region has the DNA TGTGCCAGCAGTCCAGGGACAGCCGCGGAGACCCAGTACTTC.

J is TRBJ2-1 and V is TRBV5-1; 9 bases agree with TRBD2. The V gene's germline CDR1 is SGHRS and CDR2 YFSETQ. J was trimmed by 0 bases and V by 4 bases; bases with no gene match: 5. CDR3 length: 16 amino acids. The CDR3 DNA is TGCGCCAGCAGCCATAGCGGGGGCAGCTCCTACAATGAGCAGTTCTTC. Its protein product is CASSHSGGSSYNEQFF.

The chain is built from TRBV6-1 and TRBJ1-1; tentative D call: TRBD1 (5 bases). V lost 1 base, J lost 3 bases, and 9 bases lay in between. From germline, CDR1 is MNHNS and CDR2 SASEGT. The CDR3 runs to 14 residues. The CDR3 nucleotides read TGTGCCAGCAGTGAAGACTGGGGGGACACTGAAGCTTTCTTT. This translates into CASSEDWGDTEAFF.

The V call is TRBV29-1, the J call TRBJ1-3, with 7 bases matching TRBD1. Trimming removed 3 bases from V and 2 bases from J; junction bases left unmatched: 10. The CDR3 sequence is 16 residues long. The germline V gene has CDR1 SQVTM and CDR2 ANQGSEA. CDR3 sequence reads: CSVDLGAGTAGNTIYF. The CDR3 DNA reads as TGCAGCGTTGATTTGGGGGCTGGGACAGCTGGAAACACCATATATTTT.

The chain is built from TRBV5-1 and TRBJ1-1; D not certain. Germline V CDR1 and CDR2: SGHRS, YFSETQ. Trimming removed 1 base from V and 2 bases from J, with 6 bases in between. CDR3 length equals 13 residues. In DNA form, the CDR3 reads TGCGCCAGCAGCTTGACAGAAAACACTGAAGCTTTCTTT. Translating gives CASSLTENTEAFF. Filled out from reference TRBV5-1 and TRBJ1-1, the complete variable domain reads KAGVTQTPRYLIKTRGQQVTLSCSPISGHRSVSWYQQTPGQGLQFLFEYFSETQRNKGNFPGRFSGRQFSNSRSEMNVSTLELGDSALYLCASSLTENTEAFFGQGTRLTVV.

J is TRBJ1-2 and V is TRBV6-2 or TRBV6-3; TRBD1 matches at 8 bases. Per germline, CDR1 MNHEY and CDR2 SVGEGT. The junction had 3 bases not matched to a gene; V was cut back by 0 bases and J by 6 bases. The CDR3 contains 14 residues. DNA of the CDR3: TGTGCCAGCAGTTACTCCTACAGGGGGAATGGCTACACCTTC. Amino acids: CASSYSYRGNGYTF.

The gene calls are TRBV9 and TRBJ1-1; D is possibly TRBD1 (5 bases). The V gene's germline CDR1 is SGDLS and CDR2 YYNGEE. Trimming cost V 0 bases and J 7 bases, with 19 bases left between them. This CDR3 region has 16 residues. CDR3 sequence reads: CASSVVRGSDAVEAFF. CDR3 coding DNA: TGTGCCAGCAGCGTAGTAAGGGGCTCCGATGCGGTTGAAGCTTTCTTT.

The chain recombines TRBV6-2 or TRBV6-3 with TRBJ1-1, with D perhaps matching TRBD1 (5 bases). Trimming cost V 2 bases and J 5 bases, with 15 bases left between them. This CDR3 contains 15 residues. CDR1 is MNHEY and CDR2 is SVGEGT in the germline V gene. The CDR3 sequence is CASSYAAGARTEAFF. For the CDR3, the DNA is TGTGCCAGCAGTTACGCGGCCGGGGCGAGGACTGAAGCTTTCTTT.

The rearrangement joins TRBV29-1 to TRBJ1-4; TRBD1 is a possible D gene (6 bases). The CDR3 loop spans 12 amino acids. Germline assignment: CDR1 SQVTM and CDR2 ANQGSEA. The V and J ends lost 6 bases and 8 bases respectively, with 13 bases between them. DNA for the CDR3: TGCAGCGTCGGAGGGGGAGGGGAAAAACTGTTTTTT. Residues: CSVGGGGEKLFF.

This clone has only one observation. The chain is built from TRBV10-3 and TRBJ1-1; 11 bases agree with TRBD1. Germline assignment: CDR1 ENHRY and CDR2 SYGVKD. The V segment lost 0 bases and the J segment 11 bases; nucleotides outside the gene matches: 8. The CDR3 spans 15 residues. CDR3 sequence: CAISESTGQGATAFF. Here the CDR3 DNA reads TGTGCCATCAGTGAGTCAACAGGACAGGGGGCGACGGCTTTCTTT.